One TCR beta chain is described in this entry. What it recognizes is unknown. This CDR3 contains 14 residues. V lost 6 bases and J lost 0, with 11 bases in between. Germline values: CDR1 KGHSH, CDR2 LQKENI. These data belong to a study of siplizumab effects on memory and regulatory T cells. Study-wide results and limits: Fewer alloreactive sequences mapped to unstimulated CD4+ memory cells under siplizumab.

The table came from immunoSEQ multiplex PCR; TCRdb's copy has only in-frame clones and leaves some out. Among approximately 60,000 clones listed, 70% to 80% were seen once. The chain is built from TRBV18 and TRBJ1-1; D perhaps matches TRBD1 (5 bases). The receptor was derived from a human donor in good health. The sample comprised memory CD4+ T cells sorted from blood. The chain's CDR3 is CASSLQEMNTEAFF. The CDR3 DNA sequence: TGTGCCAGCTCCCTACAGGAGATGAACACTGAAGCTTTCTTT.